The rows below give T cell receptor beta chains drawn from one sample of a study of shared clonotypes between healthy human individuals. Sequenced by immunoSEQ multiplex PCR; TCRdb stores in-frame clones only, minus some. The sample includes over a million clones, around three quarters of them seen just once. Material for sequencing was memory CD4+ T cells from PBMCs. Receptors originate from a man younger than 35 in good health. Some clones in this sample may be carry-over from other donors' samples. The CDR3 runs from the conserved cysteine through the conserved F or W. The D gene is left open where the match is weak. Expanded clones are given a class, and other clones once, few, many or no size at all.

V	J	size	D	CDR3	DNA
TRBV9	TRBJ2-3	.	.	CASSPPGGVDTQYF	TGTGCCAGCAGCCCGCCCGGGGGAGTGGATACGCAGTATTTT
TRBV5-6	TRBJ2-1	.	TRBD2	CASSLVLAGGYNEQFF	TGTGCCAGCAGCTTGGTGCTAGCGGGAGGGTACAATGAGCAGTTCTTC
TRBV7-2	TRBJ2-1	.	.	CASSLTREYNEQFF	TGTGCCAGCAGCTTAACCCGGGAGTACAATGAGCAGTTCTTC
TRBV20-1	TRBJ1-5	.	.	CSAGSSQPQHF	TGCAGTGCTGGATCCTCTCAGCCCCAGCATTTT
TRBV4-3	TRBJ1-4	.	.	CASSQASRTNEKLFF	TGCGCCAGCAGCCAAGCGTCTCGAACTAATGAAAAACTGTTTTTT
TRBV4-2	TRBJ1-1	.	TRBD1	CASSPTGKNTEAFF	TGTGCCAGCAGCCCGACAGGGAAGAACACTGAAGCTTTCTTT
TRBV4-3	TRBJ1-2	few	.	CASSLRGGHGYTF	TGCGCCAGCAGCCTCCGGGGGGGGCATGGCTACACCTTC
TRBV28	TRBJ1-5	.	TRBD1	CASSLPDRLNQPQHF	TGTGCCAGCAGTTTACCGGACAGGCTCAATCAGCCCCAGCATTTT
TRBV9	TRBJ2-7	.	TRBD1	CASSRDRVSYEQYF	TGTGCCAGCAGCCGGGACAGGGTGTCCTACGAGCAGTACTTC
TRBV7-3	TRBJ2-3	.	.	CASSLSPGWSTQYF	TGTGCCAGCAGCTTAAGTCCGGGATGGAGCACGCAGTATTTT
TRBV5-8	TRBJ2-3	few	TRBD2	CASISAGGTDTQYF	TGTGCCAGCATCTCGGCGGGAGGCACAGATACGCAGTATTTT
TRBV29-1	TRBJ1-1	.	.	CSVEPIPGMSFF	TGCAGCGTTGAACCCATCCCAGGAATGTCCTTCTTT
TRBV5-1	TRBJ1-4	.	.	CASSLAGRFNEKLFF	TGCGCCAGCAGCTTGGCCGGCCGGTTTAATGAAAAACTGTTTTTT
TRBV6-6	TRBJ2-4	.	.	CASSYSIQRGQNIQYF	TGTGCCAGCAGTTACTCTATCCAGAGGGGCCAAAACATTCAGTACTTC
TRBV10-2	TRBJ2-3	.	TRBD2	CASRPGLASDTQYF	TGCGCCAGCAGGCCGGGACTAGCATCAGATACGCAGTATTTT
TRBV5-4	TRBJ1-1	.	.	CASSYDPGLEAFF	TGTGCCAGCAGCTACGACCCGGGACTTGAGGCTTTCTTT
TRBV6-5	TRBJ1-2	.	.	CASTSQGYGYTF	TGTGCCAGCACCTCACAGGGATATGGCTACACCTTC